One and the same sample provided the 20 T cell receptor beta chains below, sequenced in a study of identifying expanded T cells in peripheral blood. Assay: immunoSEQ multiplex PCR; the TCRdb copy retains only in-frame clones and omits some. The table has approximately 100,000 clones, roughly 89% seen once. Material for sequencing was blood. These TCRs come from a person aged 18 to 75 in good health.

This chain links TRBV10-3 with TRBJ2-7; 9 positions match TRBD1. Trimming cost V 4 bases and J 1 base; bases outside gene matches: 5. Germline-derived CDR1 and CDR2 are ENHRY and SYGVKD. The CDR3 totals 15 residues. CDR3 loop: CAISGPGQGSYEQYF. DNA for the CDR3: TGTGCCATCAGTGGTCCGGGACAGGGTTCCTACGAGCAGTACTTC.

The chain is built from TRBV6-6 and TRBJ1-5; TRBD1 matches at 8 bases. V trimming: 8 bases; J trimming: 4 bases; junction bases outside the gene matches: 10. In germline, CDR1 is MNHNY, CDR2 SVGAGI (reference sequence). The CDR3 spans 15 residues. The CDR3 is CASRLLDRANQPQHF. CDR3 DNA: TGTGCCAGCCGTCTCTTGGACAGGGCAAATCAGCCCCAGCATTTT.

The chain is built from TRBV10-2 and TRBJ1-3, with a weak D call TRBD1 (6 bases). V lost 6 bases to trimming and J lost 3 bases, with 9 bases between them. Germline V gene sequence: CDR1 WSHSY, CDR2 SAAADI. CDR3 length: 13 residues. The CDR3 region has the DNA TGCGCCAGCAGCCAGGGGATTGGAAACACCATATATTTT. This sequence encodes CASSQGIGNTIYF.

CDR3 residues: CASSTTYGATNEKLFF. The CDR3 DNA reads TGTGCCAGTAGTACGACTTACGGGGCAACTAATGAAAAACTGTTTTTT. This chain connects TRBV19 to TRBJ1-4, with D unclear. Germline assignment: CDR1 LNHDA and CDR2 SQIVND (reference sequence). The V end was cut by 4 bases, the J end by 0 bases, with 12 bases between. The CDR3 is 16 residues long. Combining the CDR3 with reference TRBV19 and TRBJ1-4 gives the whole variable domain DGGITQSPKYLFRKEGQNVTLSCEQNLNHDAMYWYRQDPGQGLRLIYYSQIVNDFQKGDIAEGYSVSREKKESFPLTVTSAQKNPTAFYLCASSTTYGATNEKLFFGSGTQLSVL.

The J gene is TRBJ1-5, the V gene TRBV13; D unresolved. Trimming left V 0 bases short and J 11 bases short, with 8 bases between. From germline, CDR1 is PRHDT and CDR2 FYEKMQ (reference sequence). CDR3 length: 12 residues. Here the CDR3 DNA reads TGTGCCAGCAGCTTAGGGGGTCTGGCCCAGCATTTT. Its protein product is CASSLGGLAQHF. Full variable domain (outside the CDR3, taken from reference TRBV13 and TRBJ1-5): AAGVIQSPRHLIKEKRETATLKCYPIPRHDTVYWYQQGPGQDPQFLISFYEKMQSDKGSIPDRFSAQQFSDYHSELNMSSLELGDSALYFCASSLGGLAQHFGDGTRLSIL.

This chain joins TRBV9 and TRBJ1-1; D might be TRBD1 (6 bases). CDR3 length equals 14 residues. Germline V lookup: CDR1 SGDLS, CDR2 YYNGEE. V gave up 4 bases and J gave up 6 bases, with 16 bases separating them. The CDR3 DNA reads TGTGCCAGCAGCCACTCCTGGCGACAGGCTGAAGCTTTCTTT. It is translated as CASSHSWRQAEAFF.

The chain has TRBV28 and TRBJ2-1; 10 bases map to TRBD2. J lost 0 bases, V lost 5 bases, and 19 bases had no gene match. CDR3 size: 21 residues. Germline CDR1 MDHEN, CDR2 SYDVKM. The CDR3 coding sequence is TGTGCCAGCAGTCCAGCCGGGCTAGCGGGGGCCCGGCGCAGCTCCTACAATGAGCAGTTCTTC. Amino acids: CASSPAGLAGARRSSYNEQFF.

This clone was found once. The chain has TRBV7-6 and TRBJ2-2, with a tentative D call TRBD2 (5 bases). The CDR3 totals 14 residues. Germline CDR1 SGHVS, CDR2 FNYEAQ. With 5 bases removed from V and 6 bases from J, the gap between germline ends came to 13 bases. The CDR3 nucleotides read TGTGCCAGCAGCCCAACTAGAGTGGCCGGGGAGCTGTTTTTT. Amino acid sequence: CASSPTRVAGELFF.

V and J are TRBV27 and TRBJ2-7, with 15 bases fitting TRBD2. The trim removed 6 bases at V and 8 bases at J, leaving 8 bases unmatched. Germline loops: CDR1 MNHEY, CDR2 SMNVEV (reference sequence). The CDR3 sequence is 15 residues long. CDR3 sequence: CASSRTSGGATQQYF. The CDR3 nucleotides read TGTGCCAGCAGCCGGACTAGCGGGGGGGCCACCCAGCAGTACTTC.

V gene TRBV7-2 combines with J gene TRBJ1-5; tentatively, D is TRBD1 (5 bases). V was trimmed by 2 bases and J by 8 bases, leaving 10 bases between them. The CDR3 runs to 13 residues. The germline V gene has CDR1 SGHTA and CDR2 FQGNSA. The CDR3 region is CASSLMGQEPQHF. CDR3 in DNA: TGTGCCAGCAGCTTAATGGGGCAAGAGCCCCAGCATTTT.

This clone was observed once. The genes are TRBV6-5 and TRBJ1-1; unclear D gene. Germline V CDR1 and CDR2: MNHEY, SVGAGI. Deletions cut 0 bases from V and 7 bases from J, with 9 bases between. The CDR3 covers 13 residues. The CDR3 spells CASSYSVTGEAFF. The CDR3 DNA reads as TGTGCCAGCAGTTACTCGGTGACGGGTGAAGCTTTCTTT.

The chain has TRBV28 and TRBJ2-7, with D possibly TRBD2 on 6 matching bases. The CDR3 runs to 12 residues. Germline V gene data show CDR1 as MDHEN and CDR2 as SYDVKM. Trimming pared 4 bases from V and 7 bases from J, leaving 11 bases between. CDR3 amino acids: CASSSTRWEQYF. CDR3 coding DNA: TGTGCCAGCAGTTCGACTAGGTGGGAGCAGTACTTC.

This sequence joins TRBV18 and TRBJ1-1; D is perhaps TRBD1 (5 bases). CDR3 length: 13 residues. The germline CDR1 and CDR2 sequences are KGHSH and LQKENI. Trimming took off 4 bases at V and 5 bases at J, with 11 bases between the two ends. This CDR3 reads CASSLREGTEAFF. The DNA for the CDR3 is TGTGCCAGCTCACTCAGGGAGGGGACTGAAGCTTTCTTT.

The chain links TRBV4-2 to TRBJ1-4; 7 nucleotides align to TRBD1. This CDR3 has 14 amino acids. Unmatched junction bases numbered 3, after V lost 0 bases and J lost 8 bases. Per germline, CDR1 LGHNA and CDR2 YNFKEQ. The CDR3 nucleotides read TGTGCCAGCAGCCAAGATCTAGGGGGCGAAAAACTGTTTTTT. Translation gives CASSQDLGGEKLFF.

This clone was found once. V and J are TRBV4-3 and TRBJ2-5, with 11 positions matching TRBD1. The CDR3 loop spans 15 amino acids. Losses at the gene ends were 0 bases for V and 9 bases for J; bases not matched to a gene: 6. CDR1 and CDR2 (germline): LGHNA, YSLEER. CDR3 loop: CASSQDWDRGGSQYF. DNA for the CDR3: TGCGCCAGCAGCCAAGATTGGGACAGGGGGGGTTCCCAGTACTTC.

CDR3 DNA: TGTGCCAGCAGCTACAGGGTCTTGGAGACCCAGTACTTC. Protein product: CASSYRVLETQYF. The chain employs TRBV13 and TRBJ2-5; a possible D gene is TRBD1 (6 bases). Germline V gene lookup returns CDR1 PRHDT and CDR2 FYEKMQ (reference sequence). V was shortened by 4 bases and J by 5 bases, with 11 bases between the two germline ends. The CDR3 runs 13 residues.

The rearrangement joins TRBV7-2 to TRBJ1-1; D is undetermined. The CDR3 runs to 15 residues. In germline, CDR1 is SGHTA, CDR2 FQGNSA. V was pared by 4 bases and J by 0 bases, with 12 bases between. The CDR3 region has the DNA TGTGCCAGCAGCTATCGACAAGCCATGAACACTGAAGCTTTCTTT. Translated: CASSYRQAMNTEAFF.

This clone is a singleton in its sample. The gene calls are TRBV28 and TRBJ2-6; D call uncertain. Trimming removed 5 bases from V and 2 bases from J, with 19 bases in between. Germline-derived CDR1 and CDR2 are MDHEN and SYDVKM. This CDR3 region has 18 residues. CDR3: CASSGIRVGLTGANVLTF. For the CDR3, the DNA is TGTGCCAGCAGTGGAATTCGTGTGGGTTTAACTGGGGCCAACGTCCTGACTTTC. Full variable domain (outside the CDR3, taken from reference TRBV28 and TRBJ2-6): DVKVTQSSRYLVKRTGEKVFLECVQDMDHENMFWYRQDPGLGLRLIYFSYDVKMKEKGDIPEGYSVSREKKERFSLILESASTNQTSMYLCASSGIRVGLTGANVLTFGAGSRLTVL.

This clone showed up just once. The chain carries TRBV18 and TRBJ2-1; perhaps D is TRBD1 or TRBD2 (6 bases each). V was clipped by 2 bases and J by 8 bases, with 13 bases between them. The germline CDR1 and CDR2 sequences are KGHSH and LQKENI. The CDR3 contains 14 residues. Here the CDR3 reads CASSPDLRGDEQFF. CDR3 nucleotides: TGTGCCAGCTCACCAGATTTAAGGGGGGATGAGCAGTTCTTC.

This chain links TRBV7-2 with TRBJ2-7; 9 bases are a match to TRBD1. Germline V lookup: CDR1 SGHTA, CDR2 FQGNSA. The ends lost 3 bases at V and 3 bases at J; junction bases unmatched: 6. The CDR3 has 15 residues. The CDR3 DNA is TGTGCCAGCAGCTTCGGACAGGGGATAAGCTACGAGCAGTACTTC. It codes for CASSFGQGISYEQYF.